A selection of T cell receptor beta chains follows, all from one sample in a study of yellow fever vaccine responses in identical twins. TCRdb fed the RT-PCR reads into MiXCR, producing one record per CDR3 protein. The sample carries a few thousand distinct CDR3 sequences, 84% recorded once. The sample was T cells from blood (PBMCs), unsorted or a sorted subset (not recorded which), taken before or after yellow fever vaccination (not recorded which). The receptors come from a woman aged 18-35 years who received the yellow fever vaccine. The CDR3 runs from the conserved cysteine through the conserved F or W. The D gene is left open where the match is weak. Expanded clones are given a class, and other clones once, few, many or no size at all.

D gene	CDR3 length	V gene	clone size	J gene	CDR3 protein	CDR3 DNA
NA	14	TRBV11-2	NA	TRBJ2-3	CASSPLLRADTQYF	TGTGCCAGCAGCCCCCTTTTGCGGGCAGATACGCAGTATTTT
NA	12	TRBV4-1	NA	TRBJ2-1	CASSQVWDEQFF	TGCGCCAGCAGCCAGGTTTGGGATGAGCAGTTCTTC
NA	15	TRBV4-1	NA	TRBJ2-1	CASSQGRQDYNEQFF	TGCGCCAGCAGCCAAGGGAGACAGGACTACAATGAGCAGTTCTTC
NA	14	TRBV13	NA	TRBJ1-6	CASRPGRGNSPLHF	TGTGCCAGCAGACCGGGACGGGGGAATTCACCCCTCCACTTT
NA	14	TRBV29-1	NA	TRBJ2-3	CSVEGYPNSDTQYF	TGCAGCGTTGAGGGCTACCCGAATTCAGATACGCAGTATTTT
NA	12	TRBV20-1	NA	TRBJ2-1	CSALGPYNEQFF	TGCAGTGCCCTGGGACCTTACAATGAGCAGTTCTTC
NA	18	TRBV4-1	NA	TRBJ2-1	CASSQEGLGGAPYNEQFF	TGCGCCAGCAGCCAAGAGGGTCTAGGAGGGGCCCCCTACAATGAGCAGTTCTTC
TRBD1	16	TRBV13	NA	TRBJ2-3	CASSTPKDRYTDTQYF	TGTGCCAGCAGCACCCCTAAGGACAGGTACACAGATACGCAGTATTTT
TRBD2	15	TRBV11-3	NA	TRBJ2-7	CASSSPGLAFLGQYF	TGTGCCAGCAGCTCGCCGGGACTAGCGTTCTTAGGGCAGTACTTC
NA	16	TRBV7-9	NA	TRBJ2-5	CASSLSRVSARETQYF	TGTGCCAGCAGCTTATCCCGGGTCTCCGCCCGGGAGACCCAGTACTTC
TRBD1	17	TRBV7-6	NA	TRBJ2-5	CASSPRPGTGVQETQYF	TGTGCCAGCAGCCCGAGACCCGGGACAGGGGTCCAAGAGACCCAGTACTTC
NA	12	TRBV11-1	once	TRBJ2-2	CASSLSDGELFF	TGTGCCAGCAGCTTAAGTGACGGGGAGCTGTTTTTT
TRBD1	12	TRBV12-3/TRBV12-4	NA	TRBJ2-3	CASRGQWDTQYF	TGTGCCAGCAGGGGACAGTGGGATACGCAGTATTTT
NA	13	TRBV5-6	NA	TRBJ2-7	CASSPRQTYEQYF	TGTGCCAGCAGCCCGAGGCAAACCTACGAGCAGTACTTC
NA	16	TRBV29-1	NA	TRBJ2-7	CSVGGIPGRTLYEQYF	TGCAGCGTTGGTGGAATTCCGGGACGGACGTTATACGAGCAGTACTTC
NA	15	TRBV5-4	NA	TRBJ2-1	CASSLTESSLNEQFF	TGTGCCAGCAGCTTGACGGAATCCTCTCTCAATGAACAGTTCTTC
NA	15	TRBV19	NA	TRBJ1-5	CASSTFTVSNQPQHF	TGTGCCAGTAGTACTTTTACAGTAAGCAATCAGCCCCAGCATTTT
TRBD2	18	TRBV6-1	NA	TRBJ2-1	CASSLSGLAGGSYNEQFF	TGTGCCAGCAGTCTCTCAGGGCTAGCGGGGGGCTCCTACAATGAGCAGTTCTTC
TRBD1	14	TRBV4-1	NA	TRBJ2-1	CASSKGQGTNEQFF	TGCGCCAGCAGCAAGGGACAGGGAACAAATGAGCAGTTCTTC
NA	14	TRBV18	NA	TRBJ1-5	CASSLAGLNQPQHF	TGTGCCAGCTCACTGGCGGGGTTGAATCAGCCCCAGCATTTT
NA	16	TRBV4-1	NA	TRBJ2-1	CASSQDHAGAAGEQFF	TGCGCCAGCAGCCAAGATCACGCAGGGGCGGCAGGTGAGCAGTTCTTC
NA	15	TRBV5-1	NA	TRBJ2-2	CASSVRFPNTGELFF	TGCGCCAGCAGTGTTCGCTTCCCGAACACCGGGGAGCTGTTTTTT
NA	10	TRBV29-1	NA	TRBJ2-1	CSVDPPQGFF	TGCAGCGTGGACCCCCCCCAGGGGTTCTTC
TRBD1	16	TRBV3-1	NA	TRBJ2-5	CASSSRDRGHQETQYF	TGTGCCAGCAGCTCCCGGGACAGGGGTCACCAAGAGACCCAGTACTTC
NA	16	TRBV2	NA	TRBJ1-4	CASSPRGGRPDEKLFF	TGTGCCAGCAGTCCGAGGGGGGGCCGGCCTGATGAAAAACTGTTTTTT
NA	14	TRBV2	NA	TRBJ2-2	CASSEAAGTGELFF	TGTGCCAGCAGTGAAGCGGCGGGCACCGGGGAGCTGTTTTTT
NA	11	TRBV29-1	NA	TRBJ2-1	CSVSGSNEQFF	TGCAGCGTTAGTGGCAGCAATGAGCAGTTCTTC
NA	15	TRBV14	NA	TRBJ2-3	CASSRPLGGTDTQYF	TGTGCCAGCAGCCGCCCTCTCGGGGGCACAGATACGCAGTATTTT
NA	17	TRBV13	NA	TRBJ2-5	CASRVLRGSGKQETQYF	TGTGCCAGCAGAGTGCTTAGGGGGTCAGGAAAACAAGAGACCCAGTACTTC
TRBD1	15	TRBV5-1	few	TRBJ2-7	CASSLGDRLSYEQYF	TGCGCCAGCAGCTTGGGGGACAGGTTGTCCTACGAGCAGTACTTC
NA	13	TRBV5-6	NA	TRBJ2-4	CASGQNRADIQYF	TGTGCCAGCGGTCAGAACAGGGCGGACATTCAGTACTTC
TRBD1	14	TRBV29-1	NA	TRBJ1-2	CSVEDRDRSGGYTF	TGCAGCGTTGAAGACCGGGACAGGAGTGGTGGCTACACCTTC
NA	17	TRBV13	once	TRBJ2-3	CASSLGQAFVSTDTQYF	TGTGCCAGCAGCTTAGGACAGGCTTTTGTTAGCACAGATACGCAGTATTTT
NA	13	TRBV29-1	NA	TRBJ2-5	CSVEENRVETQYF	TGCAGCGTTGAAGAAAACAGGGTGGAGACCCAGTACTTC
NA	14	TRBV27	NA	TRBJ2-1	CASRPFALAAEQFF	TGTGCCAGCAGACCTTTTGCTTTAGCGGCAGAGCAGTTCTTC
NA	14	TRBV14	NA	TRBJ2-3	CASSHLLDTDTQYF	TGTGCCAGCAGCCATCTCCTCGACACAGATACGCAGTATTTT
TRBD1	12	TRBV29-1	NA	TRBJ2-7	CSGGQVSYEQYF	TGCAGCGGCGGACAGGTCTCCTACGAGCAGTACTTC
TRBD1	14	TRBV24-1	once	TRBJ1-2	CATSEPTGGYGYTF	TGTGCCACCAGTGAACCGACAGGGGGCTATGGCTACACCTTC
NA	16	TRBV9	NA	TRBJ2-1	CASSVDPASSYNEQFF	TGTGCCAGCAGCGTAGACCCAGCTAGCTCCTACAATGAGCAGTTCTTC
TRBD1	16	TRBV7-9	NA	TRBJ1-6	CASSSTAGQGGSPLHF	TGTGCCAGCAGCTCAACCGCAGGACAGGGAGGTTCACCCCTCCACTTT
NA	13	TRBV13	NA	TRBJ1-5	CASSHSPHQPQHF	TGTGCCAGCAGCCACTCCCCCCATCAGCCCCAGCATTTT
TRBD1	14	TRBV29-1	NA	TRBJ2-3	CSVGQGSSTDTQYF	TGCAGCGTGGGACAGGGGTCTAGCACAGATACGCAGTATTTT
TRBD1	16	TRBV13	NA	TRBJ2-4	CASRVGQGIAKNIQYF	TGTGCCAGCAGGGTAGGACAGGGGATAGCCAAAAACATTCAGTACTTC
NA	12	TRBV2	NA	TRBJ2-7	CASSDYTYEQYF	TGTGCCAGCAGTGATTACACCTACGAGCAGTACTTC
NA	17	TRBV6-2/TRBV6-3	once	TRBJ1-6	CASSYPSSRRINSPLHF	TGTGCCAGCAGTTACCCATCCTCCCGACGGATCAATTCACCCCTCCACTTT
TRBD2	13	TRBV7-6	once	TRBJ2-5	CASESREGETQYF	TGTGCCAGCGAGAGTCGGGAGGGAGAGACCCAGTACTTC
TRBD2	16	TRBV29-1	NA	TRBJ2-2	CSVPSLSGKNTGELFF	TGCAGCGTTCCCAGCCTTAGCGGGAAGAACACCGGGGAGCTGTTTTTT
TRBD2	12	TRBV2	NA	TRBJ2-7	CALSGEGPEQYF	TGTGCCCTTTCGGGGGAGGGCCCCGAGCAGTACTTC
TRBD1	13	TRBV29-1	NA	TRBJ2-1	CSCQGGGYNEQFF	TGCAGCTGTCAAGGGGGCGGATACAATGAGCAGTTCTTC
TRBD1	15	TRBV11-1	NA	TRBJ2-7	CASSIPGQGTYEQYF	TGTGCCAGCAGCATCCCGGGACAGGGGACCTACGAGCAGTACTTC
TRBD2	13	TRBV28	NA	TRBJ2-7	CATLTSGRPEQYF	TGTGCCACCCTGACTAGCGGGAGACCCGAGCAGTACTTC
NA	12	TRBV18	NA	TRBJ2-1	CASSPTYNEQFF	TGTGCCAGCTCACCAACATACAATGAGCAGTTCTTC
TRBD1	13	TRBV2	NA	TRBJ2-7	CAITTGGSYEQYF	TGTGCCATTACGACAGGGGGGTCCTACGAGCAGTACTTC
NA	15	TRBV4-1	NA	TRBJ1-5	CASSPVGYSNQPQHF	TGCGCCAGCAGCCCAGTGGGCTATAGCAATCAGCCCCAGCATTTT
NA	14	TRBV4-3	once	TRBJ2-1	CASSQVDIYNEQFF	TGCGCCAGCAGCCAAGTCGACATCTACAATGAGCAGTTCTTC
NA	11	TRBV29-1	NA	TRBJ2-7	CSAAAGADQYF	TGCAGCGCCGCGGCAGGGGCGGATCAGTACTTC